The 7 T cell receptor beta chains presented below share a single source sample, sequenced in a study of blood T cells in healthy people across ages. Sample-barcoded 5' priming and a J-beta primer mix drove a second PCR of about 7 to 11 cycles. TCRdb re-derived calls from the 5' RACE reads in MiXCR, one entry per CDR3 protein. The sample lists more than 1.4 million distinct CDR3 sequences; roughly 40% were seen once. Sequenced: blood. The source is a woman aged 18-29 years in good health.

The rearrangement links TRBV5-1 to TRBJ2-3, with 9 bases fitting TRBD2. The CDR3 loop spans 16 amino acids. The V and J ends lost 0 bases and 5 bases, in that order; junction bases with no gene match: 7. Germline V gene data show CDR1 as SGHRS and CDR2 as YFSETQ. CDR3 in amino acids: CASSLAKVAGEDTQYF. As DNA, the CDR3 is TGCGCCAGCAGCTTGGCCAAGGTAGCGGGAGAAGATACGCAGTATTTT.

This sequence joins TRBV20-1 and TRBJ2-7; D ambiguous. Germline-derived CDR1 and CDR2 are DFQATT and SNEGSKA (reference sequence). The germline V and J ends were trimmed by 5 bases and 0 bases, with 14 bases remaining between them. There are 14 residues in the CDR3. In DNA, the CDR3 is TGCAGTGCTCAAGCGACACACCACTCCTACGAGCAGTACTTC. Translated, it gives CSAQATHHSYEQYF.

This clonotype has a handful of counts. The chain links TRBV20-1 to TRBJ2-1; D ambiguous. The CDR3 has 13 amino acids. V dropped 4 bases and J dropped 0 bases, with 7 bases sitting between them. The V gene's germline CDR1 is DFQATT and CDR2 SNEGSKA (reference sequence). The CDR3 DNA reads TGCAGTGCTATAGGCTTCTCCTACAATGAGCAGTTCTTC. This encodes CSAIGFSYNEQFF.

The rearrangement uses TRBV5-5 and TRBJ2-1, with a weak D call TRBD2 (6 bases). Matching the DNA end better, TRBJ2-7 makes the J call doubtful. This CDR3 is built from 16 residues. Germline V gives CDR1 SGHKS, CDR2 YYEKEE (reference sequence). The CDR3 loop is CASSLALAVAYNEQYF. Here the CDR3 DNA reads TGTGCCAGCAGCTTGGCTTTAGCGGTCGCCTACAATGAGCAGTACTTC.

The chain employs TRBV10-2 and TRBJ2-1; 8 nucleotides align to TRBD2. Germline CDR1 reads WSHSY; CDR2 reads SAAADI. V gave up 11 bases and J gave up 7 bases; unmatched junction bases: 13. The CDR3 loop spans 14 amino acids. The CDR3 DNA follows: TGCGCCTGTGGTGACCAGCGGGAGAAGAATGAGCAGTTCTTC. It translates to CACGDQREKNEQFF.

The chain couples TRBV4-2 to TRBJ1-3; no reliable D call. With 0 bases removed from V and 0 bases from J, the gap between germline ends came to 9 bases. This CDR3 has 16 amino acids. CDR1 and CDR2 from the germline V gene are LGHNA and YNFKEQ. CDR3 region: CASSQDLSSSGNTIYF. CDR3 coding DNA: TGTGCCAGCAGCCAAGATTTGTCCAGCTCTGGAAACACCATATATTTT.

CDR3 nucleotide sequence: TGTGCCATCAGCCAGACAGGGGATATGGGGGGCTACACCTTC. Amino acid sequence: CAISQTGDMGGYTF. This rearrangement joins TRBV10-3 to TRBJ1-2, with 8 positions matching TRBD1. In germline, CDR1 is ENHRY, CDR2 SYGVKD. Trimming at V came to 6 bases and at J to 8 bases, leaving 11 bases not matched to a gene. This CDR3 has 14 residues.